This T cell receptor beta chain was retrieved from a study of blood T cell repertoires in COVID-19. Looking at the study overall: Samples came from the United States, Italy and Spain, spanning acute and convalescent COVID-19.

Authors' processing steps: Reference gene primer amplification yielded estimated nucleated cell counts. Clones were sequenced by immunoSEQ multiplex PCR, and TCRdb holds only the in-frame ones, with some missing. D and trimming come from the DNA, and the V and J calls and clone size come from that table. The sample records some 200,000 clones, over 75% being singletons. A single count supports this clone. The CDR3 has 14 residues. Germline V gene sequence: CDR1 SGHTA, CDR2 FQGNSA. Trimming left V 5 bases short and J 8 bases short, with 18 bases between. Sequencing was carried out using peripheral blood. This receptor was identified in a human donor in a cohort sampled during active COVID-19. The J gene is TRBJ1-1, the V gene TRBV7-2, with D perhaps TRBD1 (6 bases). CDR3 protein: CASSPLAGGLEAFF. The CDR3 nucleotides read TGTGCCAGCAGCCCACTGGCGGGGGGCTTGGAAGCTTTCTTT.